The clone carrying this T cell receptor beta chain showed up just a few times. The entry originates in a study of cytomegalovirus exposure and HLA in healthy donors. The PCR used 60 Vbeta and 13 Jbeta primers. TCRdb keeps only in-frame clones here, not all; method: immunoSEQ multiplex PCR. The table records over 100,000 clones, about 9.5% of them present only once. CDR1 and CDR2 from the germline V gene are LGHNA and YNFKEQ. Trimming cost V 2 bases and J 5 bases; bases outside gene matches: 10. The CDR3 covers 17 residues. The material sequenced was PBMCs. The sequence was obtained from a man between 35 and 55 years old in good health and CMV-seropositive. This sequence joins TRBV4-2 and TRBJ2-3; 10 bases line up with TRBD2. The CDR3 DNA follows: TGTGCCAGCAGCCAAAAAGTGCTAGCGGGAGTTGGAGATACGCAGTATTTT. Protein sequence: CASSQKVLAGVGDTQYF.